These 21 T cell receptor beta chains originate from one sample sequenced in a study of regulatory T cells in long-lasting Graves disease. iRepertoire HTBI primers and Arm-PCR of CDR3 regions built TCR beta libraries. A single record per CDR3 protein comes from TCRdb applying MiXCR to the multiplex PCR reads. The sample gives over 400,000 distinct CDR3 sequences, roughly 15% of which show up once; about 15% is in the top ten. This sample's time point: newly diagnosed GD, antithyroid drugs for less than 3 months. TCR sequences were obtained from RNA taken from PBMCs. The same specimen was also included in a second study, on T cells in Graves' hyperthyroidism and ophthalmopathy.

This material consisted of peripheral blood mononuclear cells (PBMCs), taken at new diagnosis, from a patient treated with antithyroid drugs. The source is a woman aged 45-65 years with Graves disease.

The chain links TRBV30 to TRBJ2-1; 9 bases are shared with TRBD2. The trim removed 2 bases at V and 4 bases at J, leaving 3 bases unmatched. Germline CDR1 is GTSNPN and CDR2 is SVGIG (reference sequence). The CDR3 is 14 residues long. CDR3 DNA sequence: TGTGCCTGGAGTCCCCTAGCGGGGTACAATGAGCAGTTCTTC. Its translation: CAWSPLAGYNEQFF.

This clonotype was seen a few times. The chain couples TRBV5-6 to TRBJ2-1; D tentatively reads TRBD1 or TRBD2 (6 bases each). The CDR3 totals 17 residues. V lost 3 bases and J lost 0, with 16 bases in between. Germline CDR1 is SGHDT and CDR2 is YYEEEE. The DNA for the CDR3 is TGTGCCAGCAGCTGGGGGGTCATGGGGGCCTCCTACAATGAGCAGTTCTTC. It is translated as CASSWGVMGASYNEQFF.

At least ten counts were recorded for this clonotype. The chain links TRBV2 to TRBJ2-7; 10 bases are a match to TRBD2. The germline CDR1 and CDR2 sequences are SNHLY and FYNNEI. The CDR3 runs 14 residues. The ends lost 7 bases at V and 4 bases at J; junction bases unmatched: 7. DNA of the CDR3: TGTGCCAGCACCCTCGGAGCGGGAGGGTACGAGCAGTACTTC. Its protein is CASTLGAGGYEQYF.

The table lists this clonotype with many counts. V usage is TRBV7-8 and J usage is TRBJ1-2, with 8 bases matching TRBD1. This CDR3 is built from 17 residues. CDR1 is SGHVS and CDR2 is FQNEAQ in the germline V gene. J was trimmed by 4 bases and V by 1 base; bases with no gene match: 11. The CDR3 DNA reads as TGTGCCAGCAGCTTAGGGGGAGTGGGACAGGTAGTCTATGGCTACACCTTC. This gives the protein CASSLGGVGQVVYGYTF.

This clonotype was seen many times. V gene TRBV27 combines with J gene TRBJ1-1; TRBD1 agrees at 8 bases. This CDR3 is built from 16 residues. Germline CDR1 MNHEY, CDR2 SMNVEV (reference sequence). J was trimmed by 11 bases and V by 6 bases; bases with no gene match: 20. CDR3 nucleotides: TGTGCCAGCAGACCGAGACGGACAGGGTCTTATCTTGAGGCTTTCTTT. It yields the protein CASRPRRTGSYLEAFF.

The CDR3 DNA is TGTGCCAGCAGTTTGACAGGGCCGGGCTACGAGCAGTACTTC. Its protein is CASSLTGPGYEQYF. The chain carries TRBV6-2 or TRBV6-3 and TRBJ2-7; 7 nucleotides line up with TRBD1. This CDR3 spans 14 amino acids. Per germline, CDR1 MNHEY and CDR2 SVGEGT. J lost 3 bases, V lost 4 bases, and 6 bases had no gene match.

This clonotype has ten or more counts. The CDR3 loop reads CASRTGSGYGYTF. CDR3 sequence (DNA): TGTGCCAGCAGGACAGGGTCGGGCTATGGCTACACCTTC. The chain joins TRBV28 to TRBJ1-2; the match to TRBD1 covers 7 bases. Germline V gene lookup returns CDR1 MDHEN and CDR2 SYDVKM. The length of the CDR3 is 13 residues. The trim removed 6 bases at V and 4 bases at J, leaving 5 bases unmatched.

This clonotype was recorded a few times. V gene TRBV29-1 combines with J gene TRBJ1-1; 8 positions match TRBD1. CDR1 is SQVTM and CDR2 is ANQGSEA in the germline V gene. Losses at the gene ends were 7 bases for V and 8 bases for J; bases not matched to a gene: 6. There are 11 residues in the CDR3. The CDR3 DNA sequence: TGCAGCGGAGGACAGGGCAAAGAAGCTTTCTTT. Translating it yields CSGGQGKEAFF.

This clonotype has at least ten counts. This chain joins TRBV7-9 and TRBJ1-2; D is ambiguous. This CDR3 spans 13 amino acids. Trimming left V 3 bases short and J 4 bases short, with 9 bases between. Germline V CDR1 and CDR2: SEHNR, FQNEAQ (reference sequence). Here the CDR3 DNA reads TGTGCCAGCAGCTTTGATTCCCTCTATGGCTACACCTTC. Protein sequence: CASSFDSLYGYTF.

This clonotype appeared a few times. This chain uses TRBV5-1 with TRBJ1-1, with a possible D match to TRBD1 (6 bases). Germline V gene sequence: CDR1 SGHRS, CDR2 YFSETQ. V was cut by 1 base and J by 4 bases, with 26 bases left in between. The CDR3 is 19 residues long. This chain's CDR3 is CASSLTWIPYYRVVTEAFF. The CDR3 bases are TGCGCCAGCAGCTTGACCTGGATCCCCTACTACAGGGTTGTCACTGAAGCTTTCTTT.

On this clonotype: A much larger clone is a single base away; this may be a read error. The conserved phenylalanine or tryptophan normally closing the CDR3 is absent here, so this likely arose from a read error. The V and J genes are TRBV6-2 or TRBV6-3 and TRBJ2-3; D gene unclear. Germline loops: CDR1 MNHEY, CDR2 SVGEGT. This CDR3 is built from 14 residues. Deletions cut 5 bases from V and 0 bases from J, with 9 bases between. The CDR3 DNA is TGTGCCAGCAGTGAAGTGCTCAGCACAGATACGCAGTATCTT. Translation gives CASSEVLSTDTQYL.

Regarding this clonotype: A much larger clone lies a single base off, so this may be a read error. This rearrangement joins TRBV19 to TRBJ1-1, with D unresolved. CDR3 length: 15 residues. Germline CDR1 is LNHDA and CDR2 is SQIVND (reference sequence). V lost 5 bases, J lost 2 bases, and 15 bases lay in between. CDR3 DNA sequence: TGTGCCAGTAGTTCCAGACAAGCGATTAACACTGAAGCTTTCTTT. Its translation: CASSSRQAINTEAFF.

This clonotype appeared many times. The J gene is TRBJ2-1, the V gene TRBV2; 10 bases map to TRBD1. The V and J ends lost 10 bases and 0 bases, in that order; junction bases with no gene match: 3. The V gene's germline CDR1 is SNHLY and CDR2 FYNNEI. The CDR3 sequence is 14 residues long. CDR3 coding DNA: TGTGCCAAGGGACAGGGGAGCTCCTACAATGAGCAGTTCTTC. Translation gives CAKGQGSSYNEQFF.

As concerns this clonotype: Since a much larger clone is just one base distant, this may be a read error. The J gene is TRBJ2-7, the V gene TRBV6-2 or TRBV6-3; 10 nucleotides match TRBD1. The CDR3 is 13 amino acids. From germline, CDR1 is MNHEY and CDR2 SVGEGT. DNA for the CDR3: TGTGCCAGCGGGGACAGGGGTGCCTACGAGCATTACTTC. As protein: CASGDRGAYEHYF.

There are many counts of this clonotype. The chain combines TRBV7-8 with TRBJ2-4, with D perhaps matching TRBD2 (6 bases). Germline values: CDR1 SGHVS, CDR2 FQNEAQ. This CDR3 is 15 amino acids long. Trimming removed 3 bases from V and 0 bases from J, with 9 bases in between. The CDR3 bases are TGTGCCAGCAGCTTTGGCGGGATAGCCAAAAACATTCAGTACTTC. Protein: CASSFGGIAKNIQYF.

A single count supports this clonotype. The V call is TRBV19, the J call TRBJ1-5, with D perhaps matching TRBD1 (6 bases). V dropped 7 bases and J dropped 6 bases, with 28 bases sitting between them. The germline V gene encodes CDR1 LNHDA and CDR2 SQIVND (reference sequence). The CDR3 extends over 18 amino acids. This chain's CDR3 is CASTLEGGAGTYGQPQHF. As DNA, the CDR3 is TGTGCCAGTACCCTAGAGGGGGGTGCCGGGACATACGGTCAGCCCCAGCATTTT.

This clonotype appeared a single time. J is TRBJ2-3 and V is TRBV10-3, with a possible D match to TRBD2 (6 bases). Germline V gives CDR1 ENHRY, CDR2 SYGVKD. Trimming removed 11 bases from V and 4 bases from J, with 22 bases in between. The CDR3 sequence is 15 residues long. The CDR3 loop reads CASQPGGSVADTQYF. The CDR3 nucleotides read TGTGCCTCCCAGCCTGGGGGGTCGGTGGCAGATACGCAGTATTTT.

V is TRBV20-1 and J is TRBJ1-1, with D possibly matching TRBD1 (6 bases). The germline V gene encodes CDR1 DFQATT and CDR2 SNEGSKA (reference sequence). CDR3 length equals 17 residues. The V end was cut by 0 bases, the J end by 3 bases, with 20 bases between. CDR3 sequence reads: CSARDTRRGPGYTEAFF. CDR3 DNA: TGCAGTGCTAGAGATACCCGCCGGGGGCCGGGGTACACTGAAGCTTTCTTT.

V gene TRBV11-2 combines with J gene TRBJ2-1; TRBD2 matches 11 bases. V gave up 2 bases and J gave up 4 bases; unmatched junction bases: 7. The CDR3 extends over 17 amino acids. CDR1 is SGHAT, CDR2 FQNNGV, per germline. The CDR3 DNA sequence: TGTGCCAGCAGCTTAAATTTAGCGGGAGGGCCTTACAATGAGCAGTTCTTC. Residues: CASSLNLAGGPYNEQFF.

Ten or more counts support this clonotype. This chain uses TRBV7-2 with TRBJ2-2; perhaps TRBD2 as D (6 bases). Germline assignment: CDR1 SGHTA and CDR2 FQGNSA. The CDR3 totals 15 residues. The ends were cut back, 1 base at V and 3 bases at J, with 9 bases in the middle. The CDR3 DNA is TGTGCCAGCAGCTTAGGAGGGAGGTACACCGGGGAGCTGTTTTTT. Translating gives CASSLGGRYTGELFF.

As to this clonotype: Being one base from a much bigger clone, this may be a read error. The CDR3 region is CASRNRDSDTGELFF. CDR3 nucleotides: TGTGCCAGCAGAAATCGGGACTCAGACACCGGGGAGCTGTTTTTT. The chain is built from TRBV2 and TRBJ2-2; maybe TRBD2 (6 bases). Trimming cost V 6 bases and J 3 bases, with 14 bases left between them. The germline gives CDR1 SNHLY, CDR2 FYNNEI. The CDR3 extends over 15 amino acids.